The 9 T cell receptor beta chains listed next were all sequenced from one sample in a study of blood T cell repertoires in COVID-19 (TCRdb year 2020). Libraries came from the immunoSEQ multiplex PCR assay. The table comes from immuneACCESS by way of TCRdb, which keeps in-frame sequences with V and J called. Part of the clones is missing from these tables; in studies checked, under half for an unresolved V gene and the rest for unknown reasons. Counted in this sample were around 280,000 clones; 85% to 90% of them appeared once. About 1.5% of the sample goes to the ten largest clones. The specimen was PBMCs or T cells enriched from blood (not recorded which). The receptors derive from a woman between 18 and 30 years old with acute COVID-19.

For this clone: This sample also contains other DNA sequences that code for the same CDR3. The chain has TRBV5-1 and TRBJ1-4; D gene unclear. Trimming removed 1 base at V and 0 bases at J, with 4 bases between. The V gene's germline CDR1 is SGHRS and CDR2 YFSETQ. The CDR3 has 14 residues. As DNA, the CDR3 is TGCGCCAGCAGCTTGACAGCAACTAATGAAAAACTGTTTTTT. This codes for CASSLTATNEKLFF.

The chain has TRBV28 and TRBJ2-3, with 11 bases that match TRBD2. The J segment lost 7 bases and the V segment lost 7 bases, leaving 10 bases of the junction unmatched. The CDR3 has 15 amino acids. Per germline, CDR1 MDHEN and CDR2 SYDVKM. The CDR3 loop reads CASNKLAGALYTQYF. The CDR3 coding sequence is TGTGCCAGCAACAAACTAGCGGGAGCTTTGTATACGCAGTATTTT.

V and J are TRBV14 and TRBJ2-7, with 9 bases identical to TRBD1. Germline assignment: CDR1 SGHDN and CDR2 FVKESK. V was pared by 4 bases and J by 0 bases, with 4 bases of the junction left unmatched. The CDR3 runs to 15 residues. This chain's CDR3 is CASSRGQGYSYEQYF. CDR3 DNA sequence: TGTGCCAGCAGCCGCGGACAGGGGTACTCCTACGAGCAGTACTTC.

This clone was found once. The J gene is TRBJ2-5, the V gene TRBV4-2, with TRBD2 as a possible D gene (6 bases). In germline, CDR1 is LGHNA, CDR2 YNFKEQ. V shed 1 base and J shed 2 bases, with 11 bases lying between them. CDR3 length: 15 amino acids. CDR3 bases: TGTGCCAGCAGCCAAGGCGAGCTAGCGCAAGAGACCCAGTACTTC. Its translation is CASSQGELAQETQYF.

The chain joins TRBV11-2 to TRBJ2-7; 8 bases match TRBD2. The CDR3 totals 16 residues. V lost 3 bases to trimming and J lost 2 bases; unmatched junction nucleotides: 9. The germline CDR1 and CDR2 sequences are SGHAT and FQNNGV. The CDR3 region has the DNA TGTGCCAGCAGCTTGAAAGGTACTAGCGGTGCCTACGAGCAGTACTTC. Protein: CASSLKGTSGAYEQYF.

The chain uses TRBV13 and TRBJ2-7; possible D gene TRBD2, 6 bases. Germline CDR1 PRHDT, CDR2 FYEKMQ (reference sequence). Trimming cost V 6 bases and J 4 bases, with 7 bases left between them. This CDR3 is built from 11 residues. Here the CDR3 DNA reads TGTGCCAGCAGGGGGGGTTACGAGCAGTACTTC. Translation gives CASRGGYEQYF.

V usage is TRBV27 and J usage is TRBJ1-6, with unresolved D. The V end was cut by 5 bases, the J end by 7 bases, with 6 bases between. Per the germline V gene, CDR1 is MNHEY and CDR2 is SMNVEV (reference sequence). The CDR3 consists of 12 residues. The DNA for the CDR3 is TGTGCCAGCAGTCCCCCGAATTCACCCCTCCACTTT. Residues: CASSPPNSPLHF.

This chain uses TRBV5-1 with TRBJ2-1, with 8 bases lining up with TRBD1. The CDR3 covers 14 residues. The germline CDR1 and CDR2 sequences are SGHRS and YFSETQ. Trimming took 6 bases from V and 1 from J; bases not matched to a gene: 3. In DNA form, the CDR3 reads TGCGCCAGCACCAGGGGGCGTTCCTACAATGAGCAGTTCTTC. Translation: CASTRGRSYNEQFF.

This rearrangement joins TRBV18 to TRBJ2-5, with no clear D. CDR1 and CDR2 from the germline V gene are KGHSH and LQKENI. The CDR3 runs to 15 residues. V dropped 3 bases and J dropped 1 base, with 12 bases sitting between them. The CDR3 DNA reads TGTGCCAGCTCACCTACGCGAGAATTCCAAGAGACCCAGTACTTC. Translating it yields CASSPTREFQETQYF.